This is a list of T cell receptor beta chains from one sample in a study of blood T cell repertoires in COVID-19. Only in-frame clones appear in the TCRdb table, and some are missing; sequencing was by immunoSEQ multiplex PCR. The repertoire includes approximately 290,000 clones, approximately 83% of them detected once, and approximately 14% sits in the top ten. Source material: peripheral blood. These receptors all stem from a person aged 70 to 80 with COVID-19, enrolled during active disease. CDR3s leave out the opening cysteine and the closing phenylalanine or tryptophan.

V gene,J gene,CDR3 length,CDR3 protein
TRBV7-3,TRBJ1-1,16,ASSLTPGQFFEGTEAF
TRBV19,TRBJ1-4,14,ASSVPSRRANEKLF
TRBV11-2,TRBJ2-1,13,ASSSFQGSYNEQF
TRBV12-3/TRBV12-4,TRBJ1-3,11,ASMGSSGNTIY
TRBV7-3,TRBJ1-1,15,ASSRDGMAAVNTEAF
TRBV24-1,TRBJ2-7,16,ATGGSLGGQIQWYEQY
TRBV27,TRBJ2-2,10,ASSLLFGELF
TRBV27,TRBJ1-1,11,ASSRRPTTEAF
TRBV9,TRBJ2-5,12,ASSPGQGAGTQY
TRBV7-2,TRBJ2-7,15,ASSLGLAGKSSYEQY
TRBV9,TRBJ2-2,12,ASSGRTAAGELF
TRBV18,TRBJ2-3,11,ASSLGHTDTQY
TRBV10-3,TRBJ1-3,13,AINGQVDSGNTIY
TRBV28,TRBJ2-7,10,ASKPGAYEQY
TRBV7-6,TRBJ2-2,14,ASSLFLRASTGELF
TRBV9,TRBJ1-1,13,ASSVGPGLNTEAF
TRBV30,TRBJ2-1,13,AWTTLAGVYNEQF
TRBV2,TRBJ2-7,11,ASSRDKVHEQY
TRBV5-1,TRBJ2-7,12,ASSRDGSSYEQY
TRBV15,TRBJ2-7,12,ATSRVRSPYEQY
TRBV28,TRBJ1-2,11,ASSTGRNYGYT
TRBV10-3,TRBJ2-7,10,AITGGSGEQY
TRBV28,TRBJ2-1,13,ASRGARTGDNEQF
TRBV9,TRBJ2-2,14,ASSVTRQALAGELF
TRBV19,TRBJ1-1,11,ASSMSGTGEAF
TRBV9,TRBJ1-6,12,ASSDDRGNSPLH
TRBV5-1,TRBJ2-2,16,ASSISGLAGVRGGELF
TRBV30,TRBJ1-5,13,AWSVRGSLGQPQH
TRBV5-1,TRBJ1-1,14,ASSLGPTGYRTEAF
TRBV15,TRBJ1-2,13,ATSRERGSGYGYT
TRBV13,TRBJ2-4,12,ASSLRGGGNIQY
TRBV3-1/TRBV3-2,TRBJ1-2,12,ASSHPGVNYGYT
TRBV6-2/TRBV6-3,TRBJ1-1,15,ASSSYLLTAKNTEAF
TRBV6-5,TRBJ2-7,13,ASRDRGKGNYEQY
TRBV11-1,TRBJ2-3,14,ASSPGTSGRMDTQY
TRBV6-5,TRBJ2-3,11,AVDGGSTDTQY
TRBV7-3,TRBJ2-1,14,ASSLGGLAHYNEQF
TRBV7-2,TRBJ1-1,11,ASSLARTVEAF
TRBV7-9,TRBJ2-5,11,ASSLNLAQTQY
TRBV9,TRBJ1-6,15,ASSVRDKGGGNSPLH
TRBV6-2/TRBV6-3,TRBJ2-1,12,ASSKLKSNDEQF
TRBV7-9,TRBJ2-5,11,ASTLTGGETQY